This T cell receptor beta chain was retrieved from a study of shared clonotypes between healthy human individuals. Study in general: Each donor's CD8 memory used one plate, CD8 naive two, each CD4 subset three.

The assay was immunoSEQ multiplex PCR, and TCRdb's table has in-frame clones only and misses some. The sample yields some 2 million clones, over 85% seen once. This receptor was taken from a man younger than 30 in good health. Sequencing input: naive CD4+ T cells sorted from blood. Documented subset: CD45RA+ positively selected.

The CDR3 DNA is TGTGCCAGCTCAGCTCAACTAGCGGGAGGAAAGGGGCACGAGCAGTACTTC. Its translation is CASSAQLAGGKGHEQYF. The chain employs TRBV18 and TRBJ2-7, with 12 bases that match TRBD2. J lost 5 bases, V lost 5 bases, and 13 bases had no gene match. Germline CDR1 reads KGHSH; CDR2 reads LQKENI. This CDR3 has 17 amino acids.